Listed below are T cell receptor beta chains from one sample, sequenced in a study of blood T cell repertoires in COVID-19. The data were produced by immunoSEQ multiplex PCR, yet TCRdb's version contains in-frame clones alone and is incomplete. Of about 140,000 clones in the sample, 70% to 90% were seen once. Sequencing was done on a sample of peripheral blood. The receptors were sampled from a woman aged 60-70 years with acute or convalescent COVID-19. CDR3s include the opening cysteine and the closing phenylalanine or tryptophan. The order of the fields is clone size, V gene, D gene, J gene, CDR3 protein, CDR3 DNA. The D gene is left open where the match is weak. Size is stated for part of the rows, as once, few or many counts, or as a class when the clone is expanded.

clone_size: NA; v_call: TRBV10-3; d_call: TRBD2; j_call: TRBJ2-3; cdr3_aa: CAISGLTSGGAMGTDTQYF; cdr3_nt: TGTGCCATCAGTGGGCTGACTAGCGGGGGGGCGATGGGCACAGATACGCAGTATTTT
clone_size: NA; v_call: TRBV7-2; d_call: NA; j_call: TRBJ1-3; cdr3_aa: CASSLQGSGNTIYF; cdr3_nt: TGTGCCAGCAGCTTACAGGGATCTGGAAACACCATATATTTT
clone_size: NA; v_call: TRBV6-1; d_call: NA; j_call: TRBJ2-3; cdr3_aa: CASSEAMRSTDTQYF; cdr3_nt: TGTGCCAGCAGTGAAGCGATGCGAAGCACAGATACGCAGTATTTT
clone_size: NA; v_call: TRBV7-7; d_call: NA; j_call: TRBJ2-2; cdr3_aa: CASSLGAGLSTGELFF; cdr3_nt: TGTGCTAGCAGCTTAGGGGCAGGCCTTTCCACCGGGGAGCTGTTTTTT
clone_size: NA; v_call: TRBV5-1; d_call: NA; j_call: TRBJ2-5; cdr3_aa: CASSSTGSGETQYF; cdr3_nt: TGCGCCAGCAGCTCCACGGGGAGTGGGGAGACCCAGTACTTC
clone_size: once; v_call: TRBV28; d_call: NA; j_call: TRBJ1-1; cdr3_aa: CASSLPARGGEAFF; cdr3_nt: TGTGCCAGCAGTTTACCGGCTAGGGGAGGTGAAGCTTTCTTT
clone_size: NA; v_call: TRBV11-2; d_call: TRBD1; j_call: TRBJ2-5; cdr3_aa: CASRQSYRGLQETQYF; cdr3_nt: TGTGCCAGCAGGCAGTCCTACAGGGGCCTACAAGAGACCCAGTACTTC
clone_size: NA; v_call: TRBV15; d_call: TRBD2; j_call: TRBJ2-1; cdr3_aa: CATSRTRLAGGYNEQFF; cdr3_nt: TGTGCCACCAGCAGAACAAGACTAGCGGGGGGCTACAATGAGCAGTTCTTC
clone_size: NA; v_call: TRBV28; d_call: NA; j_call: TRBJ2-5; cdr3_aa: CASSFFGWAGGAKETQYF; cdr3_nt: TGTGCCAGCAGTTTCTTTGGGTGGGCCGGGGGAGCTAAAGAGACCCAGTACTTC
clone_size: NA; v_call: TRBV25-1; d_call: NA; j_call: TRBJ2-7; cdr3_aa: CASRGDTGRYEQYF; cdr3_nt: TGTGCCAGCAGGGGGGACACCGGCCGCTACGAGCAGTACTTC
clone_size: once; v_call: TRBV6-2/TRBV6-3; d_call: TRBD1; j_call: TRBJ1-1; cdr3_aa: CASSRWTGNTEAFF; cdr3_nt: TGTGCCAGCAGTCGCTGGACAGGGAACACTGAAGCTTTCTTT
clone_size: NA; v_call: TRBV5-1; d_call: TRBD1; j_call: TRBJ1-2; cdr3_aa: CASSLRSGTGVANYGYTF; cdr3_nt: TGCGCCAGCAGCTTGAGATCCGGGACAGGGGTCGCAAACTATGGCTACACCTTC
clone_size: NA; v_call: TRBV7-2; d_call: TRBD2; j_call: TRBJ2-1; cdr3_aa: CASSLTGASGYNEQFF; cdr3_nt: TGTGCCAGCAGCTTAACCGGGGCTAGCGGGTACAATGAGCAGTTCTTC
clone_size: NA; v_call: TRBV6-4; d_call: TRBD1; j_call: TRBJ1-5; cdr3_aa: CASSDSWQGAPGSLSNQPQHF; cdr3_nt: TGTGCCAGCAGTGACTCGTGGCAGGGGGCCCCAGGAAGTCTTAGCAATCAGCCCCAGCATTTT
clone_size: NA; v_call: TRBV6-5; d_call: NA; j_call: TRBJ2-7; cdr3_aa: CASRTTVTSYEQYF; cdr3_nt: TGTGCCAGCAGGACGACAGTTACCTCCTACGAGCAGTACTTC
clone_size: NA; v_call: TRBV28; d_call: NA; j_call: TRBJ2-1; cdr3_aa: CASSSPGSYNEQFF; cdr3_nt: TGTGCCAGCAGTTCCCCGGGGAGCTACAATGAGCAGTTCTTC
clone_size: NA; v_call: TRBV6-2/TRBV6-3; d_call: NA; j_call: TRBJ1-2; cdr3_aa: CASSYSGSRDYGYTF; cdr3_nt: TGTGCCAGCAGTTACTCAGGGAGTCGGGACTATGGCTACACCTTC
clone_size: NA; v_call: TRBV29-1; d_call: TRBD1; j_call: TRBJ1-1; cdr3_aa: CSACDRGPRFCGNTEAFF; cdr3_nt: TGCAGCGCCTGCGACAGGGGGCCTCGATTTTGCGGGAACACTGAAGCTTTCTTT
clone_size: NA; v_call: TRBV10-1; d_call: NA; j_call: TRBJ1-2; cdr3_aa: CARKDLANYGYTF; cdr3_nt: TGCGCCAGAAAGGACTTAGCTAACTATGGCTACACCTTC
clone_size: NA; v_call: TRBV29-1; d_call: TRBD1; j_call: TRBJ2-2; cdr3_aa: CSVGTGHTGELFF; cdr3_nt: TGCAGCGTCGGGACAGGACACACCGGGGAGCTGTTTTTT
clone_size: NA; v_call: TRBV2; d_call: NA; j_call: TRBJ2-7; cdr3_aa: CASRRVGVYEQYF; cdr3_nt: TGTGCCAGCAGAAGGGTAGGGGTCTACGAGCAGTACTTC
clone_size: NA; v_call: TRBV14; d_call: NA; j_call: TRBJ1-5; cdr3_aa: CASSQGLNQPQHF; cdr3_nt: TGTGCCAGCAGCCAAGGACTCAATCAGCCCCAGCATTTT
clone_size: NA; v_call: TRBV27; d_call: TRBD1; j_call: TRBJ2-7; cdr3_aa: CASSLTGAGYEQYF; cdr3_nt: TGTGCCAGCAGTTTGACAGGGGCAGGCTACGAGCAGTACTTC
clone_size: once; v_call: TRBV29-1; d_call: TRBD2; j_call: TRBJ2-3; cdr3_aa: CSASSGGGTDTQYF; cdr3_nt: TGCAGCGCCTCTAGCGGGGGGGGCACAGATACGCAGTATTTT
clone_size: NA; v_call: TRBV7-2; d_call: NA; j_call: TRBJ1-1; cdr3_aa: CASSVGRGTEAFF; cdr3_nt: TGTGCCAGCAGCGTTGGGCGGGGCACTGAAGCTTTCTTT
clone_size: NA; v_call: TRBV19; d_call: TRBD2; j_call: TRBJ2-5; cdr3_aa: CASRASGGARETQYF; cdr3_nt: TGTGCCAGTCGAGCTAGCGGGGGGGCAAGGGAGACCCAGTACTTC
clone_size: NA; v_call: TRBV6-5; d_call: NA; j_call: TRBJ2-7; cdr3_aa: CASSYSRGHYEQYF; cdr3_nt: TGTGCCAGCAGTTACTCCCGAGGACACTACGAGCAGTACTTC
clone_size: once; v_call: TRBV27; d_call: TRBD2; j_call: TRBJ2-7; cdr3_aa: CASRMRSLAGEKYEQYF; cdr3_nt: TGTGCCAGCAGGATGCGCTCCCTAGCGGGGGAAAAATACGAGCAGTACTTC
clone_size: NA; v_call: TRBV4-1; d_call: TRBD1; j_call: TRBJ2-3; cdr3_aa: CASSQDRSRRTGPDTQYF; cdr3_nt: TGCGCCAGCAGCCAAGATAGGAGCCGACGGACAGGTCCAGATACGCAGTATTTT
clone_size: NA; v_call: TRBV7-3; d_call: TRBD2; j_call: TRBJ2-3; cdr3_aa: CASSFSGAHTDTQYF; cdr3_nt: TGTGCCAGCAGCTTCAGCGGGGCCCACACAGATACGCAGTATTTT
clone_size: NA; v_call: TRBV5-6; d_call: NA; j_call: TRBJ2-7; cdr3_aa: CASSGWLTSHIAYEQYF; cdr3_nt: TGTGCCAGCAGCGGTTGGCTGACTAGTCATATTGCCTACGAGCAGTACTTC
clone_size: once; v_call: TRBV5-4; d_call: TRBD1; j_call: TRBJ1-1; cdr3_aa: CASSAAGTANTEAFF; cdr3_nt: TGTGCCAGCAGCGCCGCCGGGACAGCAAACACTGAAGCTTTCTTT
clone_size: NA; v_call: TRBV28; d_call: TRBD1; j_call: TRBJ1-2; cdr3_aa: CASIQGVANYGYTF; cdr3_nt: TGTGCCAGCATACAGGGGGTGGCAAATTATGGCTACACCTTC
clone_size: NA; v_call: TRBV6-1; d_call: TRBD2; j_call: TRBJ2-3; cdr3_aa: CASSETSGARTDTQYF; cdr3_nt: TGTGCCAGCAGTGAAACTAGCGGGGCCCGCACAGATACGCAGTATTTT
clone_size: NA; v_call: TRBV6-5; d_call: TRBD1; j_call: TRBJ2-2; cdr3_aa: CASSLIRTGQRELFF; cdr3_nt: TGTGCCAGCAGTCTTATCCGGACAGGCCAAAGGGAGCTGTTTTTT
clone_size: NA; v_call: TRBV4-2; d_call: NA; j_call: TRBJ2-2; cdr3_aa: CASSQDRLVTRELFF; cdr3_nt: TGTGCCAGCAGCCAAGACCGGCTAGTTACCCGGGAGCTGTTTTTT
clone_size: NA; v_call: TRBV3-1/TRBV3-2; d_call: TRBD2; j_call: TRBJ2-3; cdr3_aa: CASSQERSGVRLTDTQYF; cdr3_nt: TGTGCCAGCAGCCAAGAAAGGAGCGGGGTGAGGCTCACAGATACGCAGTATTTT
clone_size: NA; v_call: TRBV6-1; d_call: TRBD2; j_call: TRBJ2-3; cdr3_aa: CASSEAGGADTQYF; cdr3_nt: TGTGCCAGCAGTGAAGCTGGGGGGGCAGATACGCAGTATTTT
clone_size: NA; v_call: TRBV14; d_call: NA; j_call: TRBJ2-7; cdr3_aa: CASSQDLVTGSFGGEQYF; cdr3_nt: TGTGCCAGCAGCCAAGATCTAGTGACAGGCAGTTTCGGGGGGGAGCAGTACTTC
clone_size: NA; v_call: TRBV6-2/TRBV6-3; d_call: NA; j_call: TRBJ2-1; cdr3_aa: CASSYSGTPTRNEQFF; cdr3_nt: TGTGCCAGCAGTTACTCGGGGACTCCAACCCGCAATGAGCAGTTCTTC
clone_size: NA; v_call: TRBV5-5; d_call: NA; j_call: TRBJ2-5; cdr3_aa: CASSSPDPTGGGLQETQYF; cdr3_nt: TGTGCCAGCAGCTCGCCCGACCCGACGGGCGGCGGGCTCCAAGAGACCCAGTACTTC
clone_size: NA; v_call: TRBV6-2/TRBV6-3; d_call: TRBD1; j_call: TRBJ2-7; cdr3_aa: CASSYRTGYYEQYF; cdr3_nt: TGTGCCAGCAGTTACCGGACAGGGTACTACGAGCAGTACTTC
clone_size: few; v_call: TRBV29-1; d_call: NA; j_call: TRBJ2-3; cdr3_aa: CSVGGQSTDTQYF; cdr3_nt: TGCAGCGTTGGGGGACAAAGCACAGATACGCAGTATTTT
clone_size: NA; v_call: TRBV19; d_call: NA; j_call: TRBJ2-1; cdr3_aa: CASSIPRGKDNEQFF; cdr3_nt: TGTGCCAGTAGTATCCCCAGGGGTAAGGACAATGAGCAGTTCTTC
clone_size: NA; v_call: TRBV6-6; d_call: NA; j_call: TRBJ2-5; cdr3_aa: CASSYRAGETQYF; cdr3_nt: TGTGCCAGCAGTTACAGGGCGGGAGAGACCCAGTACTTC
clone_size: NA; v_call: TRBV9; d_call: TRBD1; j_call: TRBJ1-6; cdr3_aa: CASSVGDRVYSPLHF; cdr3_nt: TGTGCCAGCAGCGTAGGGGACAGGGTTTACTCACCCCTCCACTTT
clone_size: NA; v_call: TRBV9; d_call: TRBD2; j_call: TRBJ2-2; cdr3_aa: CASSVDAAGGNTGELFF; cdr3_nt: TGTGCCAGCAGCGTAGATGCCGCGGGGGGAAACACCGGGGAGCTGTTTTTT
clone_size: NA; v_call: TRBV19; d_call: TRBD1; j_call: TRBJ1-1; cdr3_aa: CASTVPGQSITEAFF; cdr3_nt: TGTGCCAGTACCGTACCGGGACAGTCGATCACTGAAGCTTTCTTT
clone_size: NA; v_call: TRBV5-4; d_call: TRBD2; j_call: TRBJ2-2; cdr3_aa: CASSYGGARGSGELFF; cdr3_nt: TGTGCCAGCTCCTACGGGGGGGCGCGGGGCAGCGGGGAGCTGTTTTTT
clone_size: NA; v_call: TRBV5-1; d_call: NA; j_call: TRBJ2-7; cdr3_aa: CASSLDRYYEQYF; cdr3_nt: TGCGCCAGCAGCTTGGACAGGTACTACGAGCAGTACTTC
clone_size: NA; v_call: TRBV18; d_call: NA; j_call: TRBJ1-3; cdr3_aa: CASSPEDRGNTIYF; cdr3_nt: TGTGCCAGCTCACCGGAGGACAGAGGAAACACCATATATTTT
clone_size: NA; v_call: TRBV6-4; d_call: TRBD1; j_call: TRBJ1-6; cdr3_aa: CASSDPTGPFEYSPLHF; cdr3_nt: TGTGCCAGCAGTGACCCGACAGGGCCCTTTGAGTATTCACCCCTCCACTTT
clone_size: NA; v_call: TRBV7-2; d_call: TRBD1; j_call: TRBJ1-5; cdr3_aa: CASSPGQGGLGQPQHF; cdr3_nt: TGTGCCAGCAGCCCGGGACAGGGGGGATTAGGGCAGCCCCAGCATTTT
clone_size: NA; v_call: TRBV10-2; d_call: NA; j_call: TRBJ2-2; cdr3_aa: CASSGLNTGELFF; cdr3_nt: TGCGCCAGCAGTGGGCTTAACACCGGGGAGCTGTTTTTT
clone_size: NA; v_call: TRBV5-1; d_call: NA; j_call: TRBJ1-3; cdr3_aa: CASSLEPGLSGNTIYF; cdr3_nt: TGCGCCAGCAGCTTGGAACCAGGGCTCTCTGGAAACACCATATATTTT
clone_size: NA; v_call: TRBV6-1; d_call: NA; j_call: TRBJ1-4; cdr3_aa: CASSGTGVATNEKLFF; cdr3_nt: TGTGCCAGCAGTGGAACGGGGGTTGCAACTAATGAAAAACTGTTTTTT
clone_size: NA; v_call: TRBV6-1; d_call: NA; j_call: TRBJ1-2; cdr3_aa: CASSEHSNYGYTF; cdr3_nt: TGTGCCAGCAGTGAGCACAGTAACTATGGCTACACCTTC
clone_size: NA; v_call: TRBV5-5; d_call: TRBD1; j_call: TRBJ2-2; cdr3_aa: CASSHPTGAGELFF; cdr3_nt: TGTGCCAGCAGCCACCCGACAGGGGCCGGGGAGCTGTTTTTT
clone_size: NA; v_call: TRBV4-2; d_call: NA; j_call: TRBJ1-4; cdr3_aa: CASSQDAQGSTWGEKLFF; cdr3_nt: TGTGCCAGCAGCCAAGATGCTCAGGGCTCCACTTGGGGAGAAAAACTGTTTTTT